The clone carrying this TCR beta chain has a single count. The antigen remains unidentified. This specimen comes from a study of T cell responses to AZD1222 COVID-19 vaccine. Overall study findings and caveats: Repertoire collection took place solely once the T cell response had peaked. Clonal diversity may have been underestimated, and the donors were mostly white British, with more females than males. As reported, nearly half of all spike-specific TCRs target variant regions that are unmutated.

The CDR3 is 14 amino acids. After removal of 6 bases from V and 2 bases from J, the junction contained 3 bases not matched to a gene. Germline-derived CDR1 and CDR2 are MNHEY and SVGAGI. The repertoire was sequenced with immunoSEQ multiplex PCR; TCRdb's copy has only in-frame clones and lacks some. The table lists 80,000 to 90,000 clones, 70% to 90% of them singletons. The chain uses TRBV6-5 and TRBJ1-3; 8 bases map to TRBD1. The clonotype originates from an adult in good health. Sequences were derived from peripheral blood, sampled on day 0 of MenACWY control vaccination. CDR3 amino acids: CASREDRAGNTIYF. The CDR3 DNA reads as TGTGCCAGCAGGGAGGACAGGGCTGGAAACACCATATATTTT.